Included here is one TCR beta chain sequence, with context. This record belongs to a study of control samples from healthy donors and cancer patients. The protocol was immunoSEQ multiplex PCR, while the TCRdb copy is restricted to in-frame clones and leaves out a portion. The sample yields approximately 150,000 clones, 95% to 96% seen once. Germline values: CDR1 LGHDT, CDR2 YNNKEL (reference sequence). The CDR3 has 13 amino acids. The V end was cut by 4 bases, the J end by 2 bases, with 8 bases between. This TCR was recovered from a woman in her twenties or thirties in good health. The V call is TRBV3-1 (or the pseudogene TRBV3-2), the J call TRBJ1-2; the D gene is possibly TRBD1 (6 bases). Sequenced input: blood. This CDR3 reads CASSLRGNYGYTF. DNA for the CDR3: TGTGCCAGCAGCCTCAGGGGCAACTATGGCTACACCTTC.